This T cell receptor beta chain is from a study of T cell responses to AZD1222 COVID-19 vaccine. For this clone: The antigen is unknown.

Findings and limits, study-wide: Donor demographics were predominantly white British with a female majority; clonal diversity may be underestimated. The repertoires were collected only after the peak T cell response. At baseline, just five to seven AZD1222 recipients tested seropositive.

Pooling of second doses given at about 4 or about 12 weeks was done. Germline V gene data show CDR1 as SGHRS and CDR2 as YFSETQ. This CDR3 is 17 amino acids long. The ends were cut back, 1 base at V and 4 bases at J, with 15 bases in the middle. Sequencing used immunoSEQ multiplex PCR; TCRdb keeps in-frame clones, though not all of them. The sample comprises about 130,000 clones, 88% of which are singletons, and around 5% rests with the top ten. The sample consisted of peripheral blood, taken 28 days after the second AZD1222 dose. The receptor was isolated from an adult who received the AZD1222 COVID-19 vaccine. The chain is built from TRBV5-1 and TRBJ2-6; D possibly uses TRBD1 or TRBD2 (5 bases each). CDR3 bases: TGCGCCAGCAGCTTGAGTCAGGGAGAGAGCGGGGCCAACGTCCTGACTTTC. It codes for CASSLSQGESGANVLTF.